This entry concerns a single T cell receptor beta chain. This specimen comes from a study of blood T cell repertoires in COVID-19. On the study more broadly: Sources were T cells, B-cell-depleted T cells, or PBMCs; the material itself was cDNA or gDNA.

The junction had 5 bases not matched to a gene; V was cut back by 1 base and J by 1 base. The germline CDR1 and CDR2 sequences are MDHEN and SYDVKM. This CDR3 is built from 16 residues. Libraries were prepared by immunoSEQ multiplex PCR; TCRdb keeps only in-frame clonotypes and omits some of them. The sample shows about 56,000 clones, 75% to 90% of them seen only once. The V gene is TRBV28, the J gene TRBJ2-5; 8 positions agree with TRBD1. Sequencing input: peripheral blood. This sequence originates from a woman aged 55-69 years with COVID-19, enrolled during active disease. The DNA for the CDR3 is TGTGCCAGCAGTTTATCCCAGGGGGCGGGCCAAGAGACCCAGTACTTC. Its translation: CASSLSQGAGQETQYF. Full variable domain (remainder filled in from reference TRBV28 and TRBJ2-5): DVKVTQSSRYLVKRTGEKVFLECVQDMDHENMFWYRQDPGLGLRLIYFSYDVKMKEKGDIPEGYSVSREKKERFSLILESASTNQTSMYLCASSLSQGAGQETQYFGPGTRLLVL.